This TCR beta chain came from a study of blood T cell repertoires in COVID-19. Study overall: Samples representing acute and convalescent COVID-19 were sourced from the United States, Italy and Spain. PBMCs, B-cell-depleted T cells, or T cells provided the cDNA or gDNA that made up the material.

In the authors' methods: Nucleated cell counts were estimated from reference gene primer amplification. The repertoire was sequenced with immunoSEQ multiplex PCR; TCRdb's copy has only in-frame clones and lacks some. Clone size and the V and J calls come from that table; the DNA yielded D and trimming. The data hold 85,000 to 130,000 clones, with around nine tenths observed a single time. CDR1 is WSHSY, CDR2 SAAADI, per germline. This CDR3 comprises 14 residues. After removal of 5 bases from V and 2 bases from J, the junction contained 3 bases not matched to a gene. This TCR derives from a human donor in a cohort sampled during active COVID-19. The J gene is TRBJ2-7, the V gene TRBV10-2; TRBD2 matches 10 bases. What was sequenced was peripheral blood. CDR3 DNA sequence: TGCGCCAGCAGTTGGACTAGCGGAACCTACGAGCAGTACTTC. Protein: CASSWTSGTYEQYF.